The source of this T cell receptor beta chain is a study of T-cell reconstitution after alpha-beta-depleted transplantation in children. This clonotype was found a few times. J was trimmed by 10 bases and V by 6 bases; bases with no gene match: 5. The CDR3 sequence is 13 residues long. The germline gives CDR1 MNHNY, CDR2 SVGAGI (reference sequence). Preparation of the TCRbeta library was carried out with unique molecular identifiers. TCRdb re-called the PCR reads with MiXCR, one entry per CDR3 protein. The sample includes approximately 510,000 distinct CDR3 sequences, approximately 20% seen only once; the top ten take 2.5% to 3.5%.

The origin of this receptor is a human donor who donated a stem cell graft to a child with acute lymphoblastic leukemia. The input for sequencing was PBMCs from the stem cell graft donor, taken from the stem cell graft. This chain links TRBV6-6 with TRBJ1-6; 8 bases are a match to TRBD1. The CDR3 bases are TGTGCCAGCAGGACAGGGGTCGGGTCACCCCTCCACTTT. This sequence encodes CASRTGVGSPLHF.